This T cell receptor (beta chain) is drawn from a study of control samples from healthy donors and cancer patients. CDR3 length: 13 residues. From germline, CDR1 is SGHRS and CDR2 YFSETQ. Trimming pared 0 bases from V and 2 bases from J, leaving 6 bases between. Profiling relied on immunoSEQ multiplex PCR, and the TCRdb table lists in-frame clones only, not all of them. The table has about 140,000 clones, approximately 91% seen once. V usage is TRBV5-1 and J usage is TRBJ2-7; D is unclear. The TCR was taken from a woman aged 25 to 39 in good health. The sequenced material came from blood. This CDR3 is CASSLADTYEQYF. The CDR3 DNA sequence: TGCGCCAGCAGCTTGGCCGACACCTACGAGCAGTACTTC.